This T cell receptor beta chain was retrieved from a study of OX40 agonist ivuxolimab in advanced cancers. The assay was immunoSEQ multiplex PCR, and TCRdb's table has in-frame clones only and misses some. The sample holds roughly 30,000 clones, more than 85% seen once. This specimen consisted of CD4+ or CD8+ T cells sorted from blood, obtained in a trial of the OX40 agonist ivuxolimab. This receptor was obtained from an adult with an advanced solid tumor such as melanoma, head and neck, liver or kidney cancer.

CDR3 sequence reads: CATLGPHYEQYF. The CDR3 region has the DNA TGTGCCACACTCGGGCCCCATTACGAGCAGTACTTC. The genes are TRBV5-4 and TRBJ2-7; D not certain. Germline V gives CDR1 SGHNT, CDR2 YYREEE (reference sequence). The CDR3 sequence is 12 residues long. Trimming removed 9 bases from V and 4 bases from J, with 14 bases in between. The entire variable domain, with the rest obtained from reference TRBV5-4 and TRBJ2-7, is as follows: ETGVTQSPTHLIKTRGQQVTLRCSSQSGHNTVSWYQQALGQGPQFIFQYYREEENGRGNFPPRFSGLQFPNYSSELNVNALELDDSALYLCATLGPHYEQYFGPGTRLTVT.